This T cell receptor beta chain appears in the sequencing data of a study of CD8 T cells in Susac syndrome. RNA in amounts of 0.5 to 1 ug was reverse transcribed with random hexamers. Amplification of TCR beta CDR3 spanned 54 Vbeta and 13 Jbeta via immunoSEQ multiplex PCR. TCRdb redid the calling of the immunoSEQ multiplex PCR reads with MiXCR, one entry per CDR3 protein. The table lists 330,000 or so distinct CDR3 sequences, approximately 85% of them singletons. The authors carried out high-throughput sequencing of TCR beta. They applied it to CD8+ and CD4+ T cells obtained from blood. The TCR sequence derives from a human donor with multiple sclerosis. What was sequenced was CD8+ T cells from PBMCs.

CDR3 sequence reads: CASSQDRSFRDRGTYGYTF. The DNA of the CDR3 is TGCGCCAGCAGCCAAGATCGAAGCTTTCGGGACAGGGGCACCTATGGCTACACCTTC. This sequence joins TRBV4-3 and TRBJ1-2; 10 bases are a match to TRBD1. Germline values: CDR1 LGHNA, CDR2 YSLEER. The CDR3 contains 19 residues. J gave up 4 bases and V 0 bases, and 14 bases lay outside the gene matches.